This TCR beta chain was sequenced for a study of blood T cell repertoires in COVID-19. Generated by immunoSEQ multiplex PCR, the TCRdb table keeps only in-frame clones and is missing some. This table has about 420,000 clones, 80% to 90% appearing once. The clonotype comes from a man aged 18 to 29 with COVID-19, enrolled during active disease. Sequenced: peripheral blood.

CDR3 in DNA: TGTGCCAGCAGCCCACTGGCAACTAATGAAAAACTGTTTTTT. This gives the protein CASSPLATNEKLFF. The rearrangement links TRBV3-1 (or the pseudogene TRBV3-2) to TRBJ1-4, with D hard to call. V lost 4 bases, J lost 0 bases, and 6 bases lay in between. CDR1 is LGHDT and CDR2 is YNNKEL in the germline V gene (reference sequence). This CDR3 has 14 amino acids.